This T cell receptor beta chain emerged from a study of CD8+ T cells in alopecia areata. Comment on this clone: Its specificity is unknown.

CDR3 length: 18 amino acids. V lost 5 bases and J lost 8; bases outside the gene matches: 22. Germline-derived CDR1 and CDR2 are SEHNR and FQNEAQ (reference sequence). After isolation, RNA underwent reverse transcription to generate cDNA as the sequencing template. TCRdb's copy holds only in-frame clones and misses some; the assay was immunoSEQ multiplex PCR. The repertoire holds some 8,000 clones, 60% to 85% seen once, with more than 2.5% in the top ten. Researchers sorted CD4+ cells into CD25+CD127- cells for roughly 5 patients. Collection of lesional scalp punch biopsies and peripheral blood was performed in alopecia areata patients. General observations from the study: Sharing of TCRs across patients appeared less clear than in mice, possibly for HLA-related reasons. Elevated clonality characterized lesional scalp relative to normal scalp, particularly in alopecia totalis/universalis. Scalp sample sequencing also detects resident alphabeta T cells of normal skin.

This TCR was recovered from a human donor with alopecia areata. The chain joins TRBV7-9 to TRBJ2-3, with 7 bases fitting TRBD1. The sequenced material came from CD4+ Tregs sorted from blood. The CDR3 loop is CASSRTSGTAGRQVTQYF. CDR3 sequence (DNA): TGTGCCAGCAGCCGCACATCCGGGACAGCCGGGCGTCAGGTTACGCAGTATTTT.